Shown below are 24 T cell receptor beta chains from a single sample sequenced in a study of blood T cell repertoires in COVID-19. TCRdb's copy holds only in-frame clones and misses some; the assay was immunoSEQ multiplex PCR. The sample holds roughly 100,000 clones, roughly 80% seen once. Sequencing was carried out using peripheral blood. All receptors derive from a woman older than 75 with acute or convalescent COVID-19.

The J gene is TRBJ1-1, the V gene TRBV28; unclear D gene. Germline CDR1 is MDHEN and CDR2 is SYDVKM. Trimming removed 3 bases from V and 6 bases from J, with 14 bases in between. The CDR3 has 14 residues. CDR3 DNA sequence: TGTGCCAGCAGTTTGGAGGGTTCCGGGTCTGAAGCTTTCTTT. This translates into CASSLEGSGSEAFF.

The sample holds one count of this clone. The CDR3 loop reads CASSSDRRVYGYTF. DNA for the CDR3: TGTGCCAGCAGCTCGGACAGAAGGGTCTATGGCTACACCTTC. The rearrangement links TRBV5-4 to TRBJ1-2, with D possibly TRBD1 on 6 matching bases. V gave up 3 bases and J gave up 4 bases, with 13 bases separating them. Germline CDR1 reads SGHNT; CDR2 reads YYREEE (reference sequence). This CDR3 spans 14 amino acids.

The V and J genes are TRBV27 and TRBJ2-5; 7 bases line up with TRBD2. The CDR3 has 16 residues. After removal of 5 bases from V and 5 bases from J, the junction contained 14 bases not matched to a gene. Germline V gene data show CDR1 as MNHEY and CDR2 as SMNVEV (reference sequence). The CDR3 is CASSPTRGGSWETQYF. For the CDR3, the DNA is TGTGCCAGCAGTCCGACCCGGGGCGGGAGTTGGGAGACCCAGTACTTC.

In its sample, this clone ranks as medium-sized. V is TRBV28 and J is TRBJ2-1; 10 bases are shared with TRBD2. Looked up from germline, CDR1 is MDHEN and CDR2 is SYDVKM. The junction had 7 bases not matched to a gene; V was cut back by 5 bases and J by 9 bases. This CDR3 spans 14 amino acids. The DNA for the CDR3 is TGTGCCAGCAGTCTTGGGCTAGCGGGAGCTGAGCAGTTCTTC. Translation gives CASSLGLAGAEQFF.

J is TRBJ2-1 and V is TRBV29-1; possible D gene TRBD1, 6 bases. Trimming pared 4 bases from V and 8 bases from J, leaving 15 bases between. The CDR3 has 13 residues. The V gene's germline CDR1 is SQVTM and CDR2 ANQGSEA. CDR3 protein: CSVGTRSGDEQFF. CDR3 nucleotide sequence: TGCAGCGTTGGCACCCGCTCAGGGGATGAGCAGTTCTTC.

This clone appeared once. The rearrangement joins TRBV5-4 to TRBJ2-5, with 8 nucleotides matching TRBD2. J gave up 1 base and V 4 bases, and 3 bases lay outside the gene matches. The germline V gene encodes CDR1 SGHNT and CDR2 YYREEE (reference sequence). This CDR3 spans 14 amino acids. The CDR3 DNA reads TGTGCCAGCAGCATAACTAGCGGCCAAGAGACCCAGTACTTC. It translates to CASSITSGQETQYF.

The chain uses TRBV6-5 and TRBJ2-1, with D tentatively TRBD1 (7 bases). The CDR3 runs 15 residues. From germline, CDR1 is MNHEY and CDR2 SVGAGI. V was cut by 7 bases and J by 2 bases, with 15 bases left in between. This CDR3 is CASTAGTAPYNEQFF. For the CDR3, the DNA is TGTGCCAGCACCGCGGGGACAGCTCCCTACAATGAGCAGTTCTTC.

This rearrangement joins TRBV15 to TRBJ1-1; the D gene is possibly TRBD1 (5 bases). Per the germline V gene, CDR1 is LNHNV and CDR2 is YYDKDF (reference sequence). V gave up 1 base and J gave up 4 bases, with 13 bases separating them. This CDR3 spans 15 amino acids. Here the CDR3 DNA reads TGTGCCACCAGCAGAGGGCGGGGGGTAGGCACTGAAGCTTTCTTT. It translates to CATSRGRGVGTEAFF.

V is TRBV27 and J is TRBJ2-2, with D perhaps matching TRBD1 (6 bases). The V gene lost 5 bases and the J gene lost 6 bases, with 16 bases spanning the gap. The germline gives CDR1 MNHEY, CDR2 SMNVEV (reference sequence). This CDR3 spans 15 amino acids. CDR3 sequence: CASSALNRVPGELFF. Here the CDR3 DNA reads TGTGCCAGCAGTGCACTAAACAGGGTCCCCGGGGAGCTGTTTTTT.

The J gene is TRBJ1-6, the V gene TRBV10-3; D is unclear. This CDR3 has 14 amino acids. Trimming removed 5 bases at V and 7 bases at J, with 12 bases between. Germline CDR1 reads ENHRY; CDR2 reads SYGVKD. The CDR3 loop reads CAISQSDSNSPLHF. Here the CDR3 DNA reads TGTGCCATCAGTCAATCGGACTCCAATTCACCCCTCCACTTT.

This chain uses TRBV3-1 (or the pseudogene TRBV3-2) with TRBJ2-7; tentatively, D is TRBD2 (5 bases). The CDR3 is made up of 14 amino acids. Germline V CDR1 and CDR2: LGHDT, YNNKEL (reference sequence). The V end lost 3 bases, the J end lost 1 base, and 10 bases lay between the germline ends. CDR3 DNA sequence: TGTGCCAGCAGCCACTCGATAGCGTCCTACGAGCAGTACTTC. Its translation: CASSHSIASYEQYF.

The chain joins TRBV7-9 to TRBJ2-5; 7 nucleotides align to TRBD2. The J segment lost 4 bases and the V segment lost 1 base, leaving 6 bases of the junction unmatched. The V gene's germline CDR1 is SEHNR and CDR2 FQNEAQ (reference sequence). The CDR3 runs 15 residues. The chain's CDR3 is CASSLDLSGGETQYF. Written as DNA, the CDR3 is TGTGCCAGCAGCTTAGATTTATCGGGGGGAGAGACCCAGTACTTC.

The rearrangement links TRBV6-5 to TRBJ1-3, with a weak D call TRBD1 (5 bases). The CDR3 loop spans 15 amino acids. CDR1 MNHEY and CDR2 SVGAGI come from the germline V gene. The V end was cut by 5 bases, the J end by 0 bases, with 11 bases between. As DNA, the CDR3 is TGTGCCAGCAGTCCTACAGGCCGCTCTGGAAACACCATATATTTT. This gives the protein CASSPTGRSGNTIYF.

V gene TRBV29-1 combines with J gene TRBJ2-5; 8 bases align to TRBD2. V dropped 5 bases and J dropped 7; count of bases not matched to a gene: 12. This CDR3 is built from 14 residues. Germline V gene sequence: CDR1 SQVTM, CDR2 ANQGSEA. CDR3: CSVRWTSSPRTQYF. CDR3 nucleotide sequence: TGCAGCGTTCGATGGACTAGCAGCCCGAGGACCCAGTACTTC.

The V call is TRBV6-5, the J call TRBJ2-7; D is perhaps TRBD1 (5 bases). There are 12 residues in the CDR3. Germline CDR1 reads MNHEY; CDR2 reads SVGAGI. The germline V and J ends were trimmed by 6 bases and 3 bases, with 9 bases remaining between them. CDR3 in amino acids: CASSPQGYEQYF. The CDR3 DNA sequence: TGTGCCAGCAGCCCCCAGGGCTACGAGCAGTACTTC.

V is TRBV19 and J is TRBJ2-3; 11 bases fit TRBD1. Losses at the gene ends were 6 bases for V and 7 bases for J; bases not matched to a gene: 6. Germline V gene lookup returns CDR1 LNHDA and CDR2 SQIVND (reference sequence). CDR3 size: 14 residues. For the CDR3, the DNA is TGTGCCAGTAGGCCCGGGACAGGGGGACATACGCAGTATTTT. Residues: CASRPGTGGHTQYF.

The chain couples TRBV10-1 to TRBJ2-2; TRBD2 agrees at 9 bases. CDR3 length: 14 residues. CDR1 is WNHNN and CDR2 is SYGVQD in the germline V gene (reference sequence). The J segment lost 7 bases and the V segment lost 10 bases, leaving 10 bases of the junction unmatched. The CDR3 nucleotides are TGCGCCACCTCATTAGCGGGAGTAAACGGGGAGCTGTTTTTT. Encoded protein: CATSLAGVNGELFF.

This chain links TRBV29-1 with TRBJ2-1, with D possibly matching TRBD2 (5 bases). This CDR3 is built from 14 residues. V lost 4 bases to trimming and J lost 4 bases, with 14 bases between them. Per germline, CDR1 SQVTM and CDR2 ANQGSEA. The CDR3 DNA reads TGCAGCGTTGTCCCTCAGCGAGGGTACAATGAGCAGTTCTTC. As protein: CSVVPQRGYNEQFF.

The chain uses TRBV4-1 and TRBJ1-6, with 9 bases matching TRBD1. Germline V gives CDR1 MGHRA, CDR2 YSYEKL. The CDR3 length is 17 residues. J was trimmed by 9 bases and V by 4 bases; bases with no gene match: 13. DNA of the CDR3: TGCGCCAGCAGCCGAGAACCGGGACAGGGTGCGAGTTCACCCCTCCACTTT. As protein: CASSREPGQGASSPLHF.

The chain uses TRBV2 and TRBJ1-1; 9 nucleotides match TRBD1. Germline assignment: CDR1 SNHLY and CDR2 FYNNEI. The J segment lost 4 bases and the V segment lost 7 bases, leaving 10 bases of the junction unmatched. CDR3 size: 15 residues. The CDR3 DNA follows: TGTGCCAGCAATACAGGGGGCTCGTATGGCACTGAAGCTTTCTTT. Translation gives CASNTGGSYGTEAFF. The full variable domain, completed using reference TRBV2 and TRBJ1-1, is EPEVTQTPSHQVTQMGQEVILRCVPISNHLYFYWYRQILGQKVEFLVSFYNNEISEKSEIFDDQFSVERPDGSNFTLKIRSTKLEDSAMYFCASNTGGSYGTEAFFGQGTRLTVV.

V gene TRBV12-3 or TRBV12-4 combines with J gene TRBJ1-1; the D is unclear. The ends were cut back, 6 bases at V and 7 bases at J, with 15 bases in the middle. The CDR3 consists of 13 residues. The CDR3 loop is CASSSLPSGEAFF. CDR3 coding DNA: TGTGCCAGCAGCTCATTGCCTTCAGGTGAAGCTTTCTTT.

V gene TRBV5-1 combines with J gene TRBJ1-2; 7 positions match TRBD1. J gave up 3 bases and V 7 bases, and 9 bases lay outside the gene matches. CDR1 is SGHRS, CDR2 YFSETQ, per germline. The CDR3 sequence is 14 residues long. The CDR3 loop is CASGLGDRDYGYTF. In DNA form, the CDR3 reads TGCGCCAGCGGCCTGGGAGACAGGGACTATGGCTACACCTTC.

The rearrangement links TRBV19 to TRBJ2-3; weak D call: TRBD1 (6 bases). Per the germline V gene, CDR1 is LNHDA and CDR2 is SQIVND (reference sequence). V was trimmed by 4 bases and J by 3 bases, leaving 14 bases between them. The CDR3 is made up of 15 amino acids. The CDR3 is CASSTSTGLTDTQYF. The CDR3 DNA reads TGTGCCAGTAGTACTTCGACAGGATTAACAGATACGCAGTATTTT.

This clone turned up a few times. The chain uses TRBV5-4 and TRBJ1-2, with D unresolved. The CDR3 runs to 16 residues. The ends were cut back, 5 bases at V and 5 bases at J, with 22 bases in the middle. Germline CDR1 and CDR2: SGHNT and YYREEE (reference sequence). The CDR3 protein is CASRLDPGKDAYGYTF. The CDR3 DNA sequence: TGTGCCAGCAGACTCGACCCGGGGAAGGACGCTTATGGCTACACCTTC.